This T cell receptor beta chain was retrieved from a study of cytomegalovirus exposure and HLA in healthy donors. About this clone itself: What it binds is unknown.

PCR primers comprised 60 Vbeta and 13 Jbeta primers. TCRdb's copy holds only in-frame clones and misses some; the assay was immunoSEQ multiplex PCR. The sample lists 200,000 to 250,000 clones; around 80% were seen once. Study-level points and caveats: A later analysis linked a missense DCLRE1C variant to TCR beta V- and J-gene trimming. It was assumed in the presence/absence analyses that sequencing depth was roughly uniform across donors.

The CDR3 has 12 residues. V trimming: 0 bases; J trimming: 7 bases; junction bases outside the gene matches: 0. CDR1 is SGHRS and CDR2 is YFSETQ in the germline V gene. The sequenced material came from PBMCs. The clonotype was recovered from a girl aged 2 to 10 in good health and CMV-seronegative. V gene TRBV5-1 combines with J gene TRBJ1-2, with 7 bases that match TRBD1. The CDR3 region has the DNA TGCGCCAGCAGCTTGGAGGGGGCTGGCTACACCTTC. Translation gives CASSLEGAGYTF.